This T cell receptor (beta chain) was recorded in a study of T cell repertoires in cytomegalovirus infection. Study information: Through public TCR beta signatures, both CMV infection and matching HLA type were indicated.

Trimming cost V 3 bases and J 6 bases, with 11 bases left between them. In germline, CDR1 is MNHEY, CDR2 SMNVEV (reference sequence). CDR3 length: 13 amino acids. A remark on this clonotype: Antigen: not known.

TCRdb analysed the reads with MiXCR anew, one entry per CDR3 protein. The sample carries 51,000 or so distinct CDR3 sequences, 15% to 20% recorded once. Sequencing used CD8+ T cells from cultured PBMCs, obtained from culture after CMV antigen stimulation. The J gene is TRBJ1-1, the V gene TRBV27; D possibly corresponds to TRBD1 (5 bases). The receptor's source is a human donor in good health (CMV status not recorded). Some clones in this sample may be carry-over from other donors' samples. DNA of the CDR3: TGTGCCAGCAGTTTTGGGGGGGGACCTGAAGCTTTCTTT. Translation gives CASSFGGGPEAFF.